This T cell receptor (beta chain) was captured by sequencing in a study of blood T cell repertoires in COVID-19 (TCRdb year 2020). Looking at the study overall: Collaborator samples came from the United States, Italy and Spain and covered acute and convalescent phases of COVID-19. Where available, HLA class I and class II types were obtained from metadata supplied by the sample provider rather than from assay-based typing. The repertoires were released in a freely available public database intended as a resource for research on the immune response to SARS-CoV-2. Sample metadata almost always included a de-identified subject ID, COVID-19 status, age in years and sex. The samples were drawn from the first 160 participants of the ongoing ImmuneRACE study and from 950 to 1,500 subjects provided by 6 global collaborators. Subjects who had been exposed to COVID-19, were actively infected with it, or had recovered from it provided the deeply sampled blood TCRbeta repertoires that made up the dataset. The prospective study material was composed of cDNA or gDNA derived from T cells, B-cell-depleted T cells, or PBMCs. Points the paper makes about the study in general: The quantity of clinical and demographic metadata differed by source and by participant and was supplied without curation.

Notes on this clone: Its antigen has not been determined. Within one base of it there is no much larger clone, and no base qualities were kept.

V sheds 5 bases and J sheds 7 bases, leaving 9 bases between their ends. Reading the germline V gene gives CDR1 SGHAT and CDR2 FQNNGV. Taken from cysteine to phenylalanine, the CDR3 has 13 residues. Solely the CDR3 DNA is kept, with 39 bases framed from the first base. TCRbeta CDR3 regions were amplified from genomic DNA by means of the immunoSEQ Assay, a bias-controlled multiplex PCR. On the study's bioinformatics: Within the assay, amplification of reference gene primers was used to estimate how many nucleated cells each sample contained. To quantify the absolute abundance of each unique TCRbeta CDR3 rearrangement, sequence reads were collapsed and filtered. For each sample, productive Simpson clonality was calculated by taking the square root of Simpson's diversity index across productive rearrangements. As stored in TCRdb, this immuneACCESS dataset retains in-frame rearrangements with V and J assigned. A fraction of the clones does not appear; measured against another copy, unresolved V genes explain less than half of the discrepancy, and the remainder lacks a known reason. V, J and clone size reflect that table, while D and trimming were determined from the DNA. In all, the sample holds roughly 43,000 clones, and nearly 90% of those were seen once. Roughly 2.8% of the sample is held by the ten biggest clonotypes.

Collaborating institutions collected whole blood in K2EDTA tubes following their own protocols. For TCRbeta analysis, collaborator samples were shipped as frozen whole blood, as isolated PBMCs, or as DNA extracted from either sample type. The sequence links TRBV11-2 to TRBJ1-6, with no confidently assigned D gene. The specimen sequenced was peripheral blood. The TCR originated in a man aged 50 to 60 with active COVID-19. The DNA sequence reads TGTGCCAGCAGCCTGAAGGAGAATTCACCCCTCCACTTT. The resulting protein is CASSLKENSPLHF.